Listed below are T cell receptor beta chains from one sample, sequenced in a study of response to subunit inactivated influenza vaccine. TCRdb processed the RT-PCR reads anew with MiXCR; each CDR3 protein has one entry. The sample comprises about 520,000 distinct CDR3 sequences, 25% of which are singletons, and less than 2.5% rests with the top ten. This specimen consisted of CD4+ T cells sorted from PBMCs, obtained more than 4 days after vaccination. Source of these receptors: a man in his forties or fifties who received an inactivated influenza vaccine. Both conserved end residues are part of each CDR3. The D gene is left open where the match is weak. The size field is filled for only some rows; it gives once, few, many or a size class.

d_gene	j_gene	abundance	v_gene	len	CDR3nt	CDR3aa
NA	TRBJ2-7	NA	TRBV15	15	TGTGCCACCAGCGAGCGACAGGCAGGCAGATACGAGCAGTACTTC	CATSERQAGRYEQYF
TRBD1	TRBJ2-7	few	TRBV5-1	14	TGCGCCAGCAGCACGGGACAGGTCTTCGGCGAGCAGTACTTC	CASSTGQVFGEQYF
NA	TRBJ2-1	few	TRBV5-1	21	TGCGCCAGCAGCTTGGTAGGGGGCGGGAGACTCCGAACCTTCTCCTACAATGAGCAGTTCTTC	CASSLVGGGRLRTFSYNEQFF
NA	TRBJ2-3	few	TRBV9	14	TGTGCCAGCAGCTTAGGGGGGACAGCAGATACGCAGTATTTT	CASSLGGTADTQYF
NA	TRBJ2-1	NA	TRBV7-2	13	TGTGCCAGCAGCCCTACCCCGTGGCATGAGCAGTTCTTC	CASSPTPWHEQFF
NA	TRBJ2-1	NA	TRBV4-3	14	TGCGCCAGCAGCCAAGACCTCTTTATAAGTGAGCAGTTCTTC	CASSQDLFISEQFF
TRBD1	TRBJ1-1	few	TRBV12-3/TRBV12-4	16	TGTGCCAGCGCCTTAAAGGCTGGGACAGGGAGCACTGAAGCTTTCTTT	CASALKAGTGSTEAFF
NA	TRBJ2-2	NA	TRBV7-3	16	TGTGCCAGCAGCTTAACAGGGGGCGCGGGGACCGGGGAGCTGTTTTTT	CASSLTGGAGTGELFF
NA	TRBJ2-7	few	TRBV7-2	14	TGTGCCAGCAGCTTAGGGGGGAAATCCTACGAGCAGTACTTC	CASSLGGKSYEQYF
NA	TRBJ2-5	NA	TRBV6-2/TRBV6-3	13	TGTGCCAGCACCACGGGACCAGAGCGTGCCCAGTACTTC	CASTTGPERAQYF
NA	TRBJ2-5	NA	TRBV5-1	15	TGCGCCAGCAGCTTGGACAGGGCCGGACAAGAGACCCAGTACTTC	CASSLDRAGQETQYF
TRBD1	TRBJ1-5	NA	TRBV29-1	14	TGCAGCGTTAGCGAGGGGACAGGGGATCAGCCCCAGCATTTT	CSVSEGTGDQPQHF
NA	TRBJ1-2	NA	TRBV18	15	TGTGCCAGCTCACCAATCATAGGAGCTAACTATGGCTACACCTTC	CASSPIIGANYGYTF
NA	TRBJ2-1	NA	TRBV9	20	TGTGCCAGCAGCGTCCGCCCGGGACTCCCCGAACCGACCTCCTACAATGAGCAGTTCTTC	CASSVRPGLPEPTSYNEQFF
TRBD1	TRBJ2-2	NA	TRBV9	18	TGTGCCAGCAGCGTAGGAGAGACAGGGGGCCTGAACACCGGGGAGCTGTTTTTT	CASSVGETGGLNTGELFF
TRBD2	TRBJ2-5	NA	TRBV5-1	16	TGCGCCAGCAGCTTTGGGACTAGCGGGACTGGAGAGACCCAGTACTTC	CASSFGTSGTGETQYF
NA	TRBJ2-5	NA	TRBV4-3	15	TGCGCCAGCAGCCAAGGGGTGTACAACCAAGAGACCCAGTACTTC	CASSQGVYNQETQYF
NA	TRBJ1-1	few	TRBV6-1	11	TGTGCCAGCAGTGGTCAGGTCGAAGCTTTCTTT	CASSGQVEAFF
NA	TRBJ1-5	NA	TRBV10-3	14	TGTGCCATCAGTGTGGAGGGGCTCCTTCAGCCCCAGCATTTT	CAISVEGLLQPQHF
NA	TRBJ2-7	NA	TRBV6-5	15	TGTGCCAGCAGTTACCTCGGACAAGAAAACTACGAGCAGTACTTC	CASSYLGQENYEQYF
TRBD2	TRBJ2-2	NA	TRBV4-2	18	TGTGCCAGCAGCCTGGGACTAGCGGGGGGGCGGTACACCGGGGAGCTGTTTTTT	CASSLGLAGGRYTGELFF
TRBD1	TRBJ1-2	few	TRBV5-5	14	TGTGCCAGCAGCACCGAACAGGGGTGGTATGGCTACACCTTC	CASSTEQGWYGYTF
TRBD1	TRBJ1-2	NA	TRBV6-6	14	TGTGCCAGCAGTTCGCAAACAGGGGACTATGGCTACACCTTC	CASSSQTGDYGYTF
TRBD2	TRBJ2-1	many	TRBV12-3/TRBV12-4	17	TGTGCCAGCACCCCGGCACTAGCGGGGGGCTACTACAATGAGCAGTTCTTC	CASTPALAGGYYNEQFF
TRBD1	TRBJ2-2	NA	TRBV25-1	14	TGTGCCAGCAGTAACCAGGGGGCGACCGGGGAGCTGTTTTTT	CASSNQGATGELFF
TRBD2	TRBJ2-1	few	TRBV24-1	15	TGTGCCACCAGTGACCCAACTAGCGGGAGCAATGAGCAGTTCTTC	CATSDPTSGSNEQFF
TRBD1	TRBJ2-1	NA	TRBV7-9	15	TGTGCCAGCAGCTTAGAGGGACAGCCTTACGATGAGCAGTTCTTC	CASSLEGQPYDEQFF
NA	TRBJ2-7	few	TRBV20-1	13	TGCAGTGCATTTCCCGGGCCAACCTACGAGCAGTACTTC	CSAFPGPTYEQYF
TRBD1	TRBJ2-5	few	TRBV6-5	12	TGTGCCAGCCGGACAGGGGCAGAGACCCAGTACTTC	CASRTGAETQYF
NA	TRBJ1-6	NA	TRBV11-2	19	TGTGCCAGCAGCTTAGTCGGGCCGCTATTTATCTCCATCAATTCACCCCTCCACTTT	CASSLVGPLFISINSPLHF
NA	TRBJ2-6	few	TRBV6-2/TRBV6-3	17	TGTGCCAGCACCCACTGGCTACCCAGCTCTGGGGCCAACGTCCTGACTTTC	CASTHWLPSSGANVLTF
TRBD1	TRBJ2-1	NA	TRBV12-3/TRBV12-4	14	TGTGCCAGCAGTTTAGTGACAGGGGGCAATGAGCAGTTCTTC	CASSLVTGGNEQFF
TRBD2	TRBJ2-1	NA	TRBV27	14	TGTGCCAGCATGAGGGCAGCGGGAGGGGCTGAGCAGTTCTTC	CASMRAAGGAEQFF
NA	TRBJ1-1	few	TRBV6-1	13	TGTGCCAGCAGACGGGAGGGGTACACTGAAGCTTTCTTT	CASRREGYTEAFF
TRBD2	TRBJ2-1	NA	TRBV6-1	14	TGTGCCAGCAAAGGCGGGAGTAACTACAATGAGCAGTTCTTC	CASKGGSNYNEQFF
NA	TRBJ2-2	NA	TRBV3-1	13	TGTGCCAGCTTAGACCTAAACACCGGGGAGCTGTTTTTT	CASLDLNTGELFF
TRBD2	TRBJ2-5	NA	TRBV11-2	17	TGTGCCAGCAGCTCTGATCGAAGACTAGCGGGAGGAGAGACCCAGTACTTC	CASSSDRRLAGGETQYF